This TCR beta chain was sequenced for a study of blood T cells in healthy people across ages. Study-wide findings and caveats: Observed TCR beta diversity per million T cells went down as age went up. This fall followed a roughly linear course with age.

Collection of 8.5 to 10 milliliters of peripheral blood was performed for each donor. Concerning this clonotype: What it recognizes is unknown.

Then a second PCR, running roughly 7 to 11 cycles, was carried out with a sample-barcoded 5' primer and a J-beta primer mix. MiXCR was run by TCRdb on the 5' RACE reads, yielding one entry per CDR3 protein. Of under 950,000 distinct CDR3 sequences detected, 20% to 25% appear once; the ten largest clones hold around 21%. CDR3 size: 15 residues. Per germline, CDR1 SGHDN and CDR2 FVKESK. Trimming stripped 4 bases from V and 13 bases from J, with 26 bases between. Sequenced input: blood. The receptor was derived from a man aged 65 to 79 in good health. The chain links TRBV14 to TRBJ2-7; the D is unclear. The CDR3 DNA reads TGTGCCAGCAGCCCCACTGGGGTCCCCCTTTATTCGCAATACGTC. It yields the protein CASSPTGVPLYSQYV.